The 22 T cell receptor beta chains below all came from one sample that was sequenced in a study of blood T cell repertoires in COVID-19 (dated by TCRdb to 2020 to 2021). The library was built by means of the immunoSEQ multiplex PCR assay. TCRdb mirrors the immuneACCESS table, restricted to in-frame sequences. Some clones are absent from its copies; in checked studies, under half trace to an unresolved V gene, and the reason for the others is unknown. In all, the sample holds nearly 200,000 clones, and 70% to 85% of those were seen once. 6.9% of the sample is held by the ten biggest clonotypes. Sequencing input: peripheral blood. The receptors come from a human donor with acute or convalescent COVID-19. The donor label of this sample is uncertain.

V gene TRBV10-1 combines with J gene TRBJ2-7; 10 bases are shared with TRBD2. Germline loops: CDR1 WNHNN, CDR2 SYGVQD (reference sequence). V was clipped by 8 bases and J by 5 bases; unmatched bases: 21. This CDR3 spans 18 amino acids. The DNA of the CDR3 is TGCGCCAGCGAACTTCGGCGGGAGCGGGAGGGCCTGCCCAACGAGCAGTACTTC. Translation gives CASELRREREGLPNEQYF.

The genes are TRBV16 and TRBJ1-2, with 8 bases that match TRBD1. V was clipped by 4 bases and J by 7 bases; unmatched bases: 8. The germline V gene has CDR1 KGHSY and CDR2 FQNENV. This CDR3 contains 14 residues. CDR3 nucleotides: TGTGCCAGCAGCCGTCCGAGGACAGGGTCTGGCTACACCTTC. Encoded protein: CASSRPRTGSGYTF.

The chain employs TRBV6-1 and TRBJ1-3; D gene ambiguous. The V gene's germline CDR1 is MNHNS and CDR2 SASEGT. This CDR3 comprises 14 residues. Trimming left V 1 base short and J 0 bases short, with 4 bases between. The CDR3 loop reads CASSEVSSGNTIYF. The CDR3 DNA reads as TGTGCCAGCAGTGAAGTTAGCTCTGGAAACACCATATATTTT.

The J gene is TRBJ2-3, the V gene TRBV24-1; maybe TRBD2 (6 bases). The V gene lost 0 bases and the J gene lost 4 bases, with 13 bases spanning the gap. Germline loops: CDR1 KGHDR, CDR2 SFDVKD. This CDR3 is 16 amino acids long. CDR3 sequence reads: CATSDLFASEADTQYF. The DNA for the CDR3 is TGTGCCACCAGTGATTTGTTCGCTAGCGAGGCAGATACGCAGTATTTT.

The V call is TRBV28, the J call TRBJ2-7, with TRBD1 identical over 11 bases. The J segment lost 2 bases and the V segment lost 5 bases, leaving 11 bases of the junction unmatched. Per the germline V gene, CDR1 is MDHEN and CDR2 is SYDVKM. The CDR3 is 17 amino acids. The chain's CDR3 is CASSPRRPGQGAYEQYF. Written as DNA, the CDR3 is TGTGCCAGCAGTCCCCGCAGACCGGGACAGGGGGCCTACGAGCAGTACTTC.

The table lists this clone with a count of one. V usage is TRBV24-1 and J usage is TRBJ2-2, with 9 nucleotides matching TRBD1. The CDR3 sequence is 16 residues long. CDR1 KGHDR and CDR2 SFDVKD come from the germline V gene. V lost 4 bases, J lost 4 bases, and 6 bases stayed unmatched. Here the CDR3 DNA reads TGTGCCACCAGTGACTGGACAGGGGTAGGCACCGGGGAGCTGTTTTTT. Translated: CATSDWTGVGTGELFF.

As for this clone: One junction end does not reproduce the germline sequence, and a read error may be involved. The chain uses TRBV20-1 and TRBJ1-5; TRBD1 agrees at 9 bases. CDR1 is DFQATT and CDR2 is SNEGSKA in the germline V gene (reference sequence). The CDR3 contains 11 residues. In DNA form, the CDR3 reads TGCAGTGCTAGAGACGGGACAGGGCTTCGGTTT. It yields the protein CSARDGTGLRF.

A remark on this clone: Other DNA sequences in this sample translate to the same CDR3. The chain links TRBV28 to TRBJ1-3, with no clear D. Trimming cost V 1 base and J 1 base, with 2 bases left between them. The CDR3 loop spans 13 amino acids. CDR1 is MDHEN and CDR2 is SYDVKM in the germline V gene. The CDR3 loop is CASSLSSGNTIYF. As DNA, the CDR3 is TGTGCCAGCAGTTTATCTTCTGGAAACACCATATATTTT.

V is TRBV19 and J is TRBJ2-1; 11 bases match TRBD2. The CDR3 sequence is 15 residues long. CDR1 and CDR2 (germline): LNHDA, SQIVND (reference sequence). Germline trimming cut 4 bases from V and 4 bases from J; bases unmatched to any gene: 3. For the CDR3, the DNA is TGTGCCAGTAGTAAGACTAGCGGGATTTACAATGAGCAGTTCTTC. It is translated as CASSKTSGIYNEQFF.

The rearrangement links TRBV2 to TRBJ2-7; D is perhaps TRBD2 (6 bases). The germline gives CDR1 SNHLY, CDR2 FYNNEI. Trimming took 6 bases from V and 3 from J, leaving 9 bases between them. This CDR3 is 12 amino acids long. CDR3 in amino acids: CASSFSGYEQYF. CDR3 coding DNA: TGTGCCAGCAGCTTTAGCGGCTACGAGCAGTACTTC.

The chain has TRBV11-2 and TRBJ2-7; no definite D call. The CDR3 spans 13 residues. Trimming removed 0 bases from V and 6 bases from J, with 9 bases in between. Germline V gives CDR1 SGHAT, CDR2 FQNNGV. The CDR3 here is CASSLDHPSEQYF. In nucleotides, the CDR3 is TGTGCCAGCAGCTTAGATCACCCCAGCGAGCAGTACTTC.

This rearrangement joins TRBV6-1 to TRBJ2-3, with TRBD2 matching over 9 bases. The CDR3 covers 16 residues. The J segment lost 4 bases and the V segment lost 6 bases, leaving 11 bases of the junction unmatched. Germline V gene lookup returns CDR1 MNHNS and CDR2 SASEGT. CDR3 DNA sequence: TGTGCCAGCAGGGAAATAGCGGGAGCAAGGGCAGATACGCAGTATTTT. Encoded protein: CASREIAGARADTQYF.

This clone has a handful of counts. This rearrangement joins TRBV15 to TRBJ1-3; no firm D call. CDR1 LNHNV and CDR2 YYDKDF come from the germline V gene (reference sequence). There are 15 residues in the CDR3. The V gene lost 3 bases and the J gene lost 0 bases, with 9 bases spanning the gap. CDR3 residues: CATSSSLLSGNTIYF. The CDR3 nucleotides are TGTGCCACCAGCAGCTCCCTCCTCTCTGGAAACACCATATATTTT.

The genes are TRBV5-1 and TRBJ2-2; 10 bases match TRBD2. Germline CDR1 is SGHRS and CDR2 is YFSETQ. The trim removed 4 bases at V and 5 bases at J, leaving 5 bases unmatched. The CDR3 totals 15 residues. The CDR3 loop reads CASSPTSGNTGELFF. The DNA of the CDR3 is TGCGCCAGCAGCCCCACTAGCGGGAATACCGGGGAGCTGTTTTTT. The full variable domain, in which reference TRBV5-1 and TRBJ2-2 provide the parts outside the CDR3, is KAGVTQTPRYLIKTRGQQVTLSCSPISGHRSVSWYQQTPGQGLQFLFEYFSETQRNKGNFPGRFSGRQFSNSRSEMNVSTLELGDSALYLCASSPTSGNTGELFFGEGSRLTVL.

The chain combines TRBV18 with TRBJ1-5; D might be TRBD1 (6 bases). CDR3 length: 16 amino acids. V lost 6 bases, J lost 3 bases, and 18 bases lay in between. Germline lookup yields CDR1 KGHSH and CDR2 LQKENI. The CDR3 region is CASSPVYRVDNQPQHF. The CDR3 DNA is TGTGCCAGCTCGCCCGTGTACAGGGTTGACAATCAGCCCCAGCATTTT.

J is TRBJ1-4 and V is TRBV28, with 7 bases lining up with TRBD1. The length of the CDR3 is 14 residues. The germline gives CDR1 MDHEN, CDR2 SYDVKM. The junction had 5 bases not matched to a gene; V was cut back by 2 bases and J by 8 bases. In nucleotides, the CDR3 is TGTGCCAGCAGTTTACAGGGGGAACGGGAAAAACTGTTTTTT. Protein product: CASSLQGEREKLFF.

The chain joins TRBV30 to TRBJ2-1; D is perhaps TRBD2 (6 bases). Trimming removed 4 bases from V and 9 bases from J, with 10 bases in between. Germline V gene data show CDR1 as GTSNPN and CDR2 as SVGIG (reference sequence). The length of the CDR3 is 11 residues. The CDR3 loop is CAWTRRGEQFF. The CDR3, as DNA: TGTGCCTGGACCAGGCGGGGTGAGCAGTTCTTC.

The rearrangement links TRBV29-1 to TRBJ2-7; 10 bases fit TRBD2. Germline V gives CDR1 SQVTM, CDR2 ANQGSEA. The CDR3 has 14 residues. The J segment lost 2 bases and the V segment lost 5 bases, leaving 6 bases of the junction unmatched. The CDR3: CSVRGTSATYEQYF. The CDR3 DNA reads as TGCAGCGTTAGGGGGACTAGCGCGACCTACGAGCAGTACTTC.

The chain couples TRBV7-3 to TRBJ2-1, with 14 bases that match TRBD2. V was clipped by 3 bases and J by 10 bases; unmatched bases: 5. The CDR3 loop spans 15 amino acids. Germline CDR1 reads SGHTA; CDR2 reads FQGTGA. The CDR3 sequence: CASSLGLAGAEEQFF. The CDR3 coding sequence is TGTGCCAGCAGCTTGGGACTAGCGGGAGCGGAGGAGCAGTTCTTC.

The J gene is TRBJ2-6, the V gene TRBV5-1; TRBD2 matches at 9 bases. The germline V gene has CDR1 SGHRS and CDR2 YFSETQ. Trimming cost V 5 bases and J 2 bases; bases outside gene matches: 5. This CDR3 is 16 amino acids long. The DNA for the CDR3 is TGCGCCAGCAGACCCGCGGGGGGGGCTGGGGCCAACGTCCTGACTTTC. It encodes CASRPAGGAGANVLTF.

This rearrangement joins TRBV5-8 to TRBJ1-2, with 7 bases lining up with TRBD1. This CDR3 has 14 residues. Germline V gene data show CDR1 as SGHTS and CDR2 as YDEGEE. The V segment lost 4 bases and the J segment 0 bases; nucleotides outside the gene matches: 3. CDR3 sequence (DNA): TGTGCCAGCAGCGTCGACAGGGCTAACTATGGCTACACCTTC. Protein sequence: CASSVDRANYGYTF. The full variable domain, in which reference TRBV5-8 and TRBJ1-2 provide the parts outside the CDR3, is EAGVTQSPTHLIKTRGQQATLRCSPISGHTSVYWYQQALGLGLQFLLWYDEGEERNRGNFPPRFSGRQFPNYSSELNVNALELEDSALYLCASSVDRANYGYTFGSGTRLTVV.

The rearrangement joins TRBV5-4 to TRBJ2-1; a possible D gene is TRBD1 (5 bases). The CDR3 runs 12 residues. Looked up from germline, CDR1 is SGHNT and CDR2 is YYREEE (reference sequence). Trimming took off 4 bases at V and 9 bases at J, with 11 bases between the two ends. In DNA form, the CDR3 reads TGTGCCAGCAGCACACCTAGGGGTGAGCAGTTCTTC. Its translation is CASSTPRGEQFF.